This T cell receptor beta chain was obtained from a study of regulatory T cells in long-lasting Graves disease. Study results and limitations: Persistent disease preferred TRBV28, TRBJ1-2 and TRBJ2-5; new disease, TRBV20-1 and TRBJ2-1.

The CDR3 spans 15 residues. V was pared by 6 bases and J by 2 bases, with 8 bases of the junction left unmatched. Germline V lookup: CDR1 MGHRA, CDR2 YSYEKL. Time point specified: persistent/refractory GD, antithyroid drugs over 5 years with positive TRAb. PBMC RNA was the source of the TCR library. A remark on this clonotype: The antigen remains unidentified.

TCR beta libraries were built with iRepertoire HTBI primers and Arm-PCR of CDR3 regions. TCRdb passed the multiplex PCR reads through MiXCR, listing each CDR3 protein once. The repertoire consists of 350,000 to 450,000 distinct CDR3 sequences, with roughly 24% occurring once and the leading ten covering around 30%. The chain links TRBV4-1 to TRBJ2-7; 9 nucleotides match TRBD1. The clonotype was recovered from a woman in her 40s with Graves disease. The specimen comprised peripheral blood mononuclear cells (PBMCs), sampled when the disease was refractory, from a patient treated with antithyroid drugs. In nucleotides, the CDR3 is TGCGCCAGCAGGAGGACCGGGACAGGGACCTACGAGCAGTACTTC. Amino acid sequence: CASRRTGTGTYEQYF.